This is a list of T cell receptor beta chains from one sample in a study of blood T cell repertoires in COVID-19. Clones were sequenced by immunoSEQ multiplex PCR, and TCRdb holds only the in-frame ones, with some missing. The sample shows approximately 130,000 clones, about 77% of them seen only once. Sequencing was done on a sample of peripheral blood. The source is a human donor in a cohort sampled during active COVID-19. CDR3s include the opening cysteine and the closing phenylalanine or tryptophan. Each record gives: clone size, J gene, D gene, V gene, CDR3 DNA, CDR3 protein. D genes are given only for firm matches. Part of the rows lack a size; the others show once, few, many or a class for expanded clones.

NA | TRBJ2-7 | NA | TRBV6-5 | TGTGCCAGCAGGGTGGGCTTTACCTACGAGCAGTACTTC | CASRVGFTYEQYF
NA | TRBJ2-7 | TRBD1 | TRBV28 | TGTGCCAGCAGGGCCCGGACAGGTTACTACGAGCAGTACTTC | CASRARTGYYEQYF
NA | TRBJ2-1 | NA | TRBV6-2/TRBV6-3 | TGTGCCAGCAGTTTCCACAGGGATGAGCAGTTCTTC | CASSFHRDEQFF
NA | TRBJ2-2 | TRBD2 | TRBV7-3 | TGTGCCAGCAGCCTACTAGCGGGGGCCACCGGGGAGCTGTTTTTT | CASSLLAGATGELFF
NA | TRBJ2-3 | NA | TRBV5-1 | TGCGCCAGCAGCACGCCGGGGGATACGCAGTATTTT | CASSTPGDTQYF
NA | TRBJ2-2 | NA | TRBV3-1/TRBV3-2 | TGTGCCAGCAGCCAAGTAACGCCCACTCAACTCGGGGAGCTGTTTTTT | CASSQVTPTQLGELFF
NA | TRBJ2-1 | TRBD2 | TRBV30 | TGTGCCTGGAGTAAAAAGCGGGGATACAATGAGCAGTTCTTC | CAWSKKRGYNEQFF
few | TRBJ2-7 | NA | TRBV12-5 | TGTGCTAGTGGTTTGGTACTACCCTTGCCATCCTACGAGCAGTACTTC | CASGLVLPLPSYEQYF
NA | TRBJ2-5 | TRBD2 | TRBV5-1 | TGCGCCAGCAGCTTGGGACTAGCGGGGGGTTTTGGGGAGACCCAGTACTTC | CASSLGLAGGFGETQYF
NA | TRBJ2-2 | NA | TRBV7-7 | TGTGCTAGCAGCTTAGAGAGGGAGTGGAGCACCGGGGAGCTGTTTTTT | CASSLEREWSTGELFF
few | TRBJ1-4 | TRBD1 | TRBV18 | TGTGCCAGCTCACTTGGACAGGGGGAAAAACTGTTTTTT | CASSLGQGEKLFF
NA | TRBJ2-1 | NA | TRBV5-1 | TGCGCCAGCAGCCGGGGGGCAGGGCGTTACAATGAGCAGTTCTTC | CASSRGAGRYNEQFF
NA | TRBJ2-2 | NA | TRBV3-1/TRBV3-2 | TGTGCCAGCAGGGGGCAGGGCAGGAACACCGGGGAGCTGTTTTTT | CASRGQGRNTGELFF
NA | TRBJ1-2 | NA | TRBV6-1 | TGTGCCAGCAGTGAACGACATTATGGCTACACCTTC | CASSERHYGYTF
NA | TRBJ1-3 | NA | TRBV9 | TGTGCCAGCAGCGTGGACACGAACTCTGGAAACACCATATATTTT | CASSVDTNSGNTIYF
NA | TRBJ2-1 | TRBD2 | TRBV9 | TGTGCCAGCAGTCTAGCGGGGGCCTACAATGAGCAGTTCTTC | CASSLAGAYNEQFF
NA | TRBJ1-4 | TRBD1 | TRBV19 | TGTGCCAGTCGCGACCACAGGGGGGGAGAAAAACTGTTTTTT | CASRDHRGGEKLFF
NA | TRBJ2-7 | NA | TRBV11-3 | TGTGCCAGCAGCGAGGACAATTTCGAGCAGTACTTC | CASSEDNFEQYF
NA | TRBJ2-3 | TRBD1 | TRBV10-3 | TGTGCCATCAGTGAGGCGGGGACAGGGGGCACAGATACGCAGTATTTT | CAISEAGTGGTDTQYF
NA | TRBJ1-5 | NA | TRBV6-6 | TGTGCCAGCAGTTACTCGGGGGAGGGCAATCAGCCCCAGCATTTT | CASSYSGEGNQPQHF
NA | TRBJ2-7 | NA | TRBV3-1/TRBV3-2 | TGTGCCAGCAGCCAAGATCAGCGGATCCTCTCCTACGAGCAGTACTTC | CASSQDQRILSYEQYF
NA | TRBJ2-1 | NA | TRBV7-5 | TGTGCCATCTCCCCGGGACAGGGTTTCTACAATGAGCAGTTCTTC | CAISPGQGFYNEQFF
NA | TRBJ1-2 | NA | TRBV7-9 | TGTGCCAGCAGCTTAGCCAGAACAGGGAACGGCTACACCTTC | CASSLARTGNGYTF
NA | TRBJ2-5 | NA | TRBV4-3 | TGCGCCAGCAGCCAAGACTGGGGGCCACGGGAGACCCAGTACTTC | CASSQDWGPRETQYF
NA | TRBJ2-1 | TRBD2 | TRBV18 | TGTGCCAGCTCCGGGACTAGCGGAAAGCAGTTCTTC | CASSGTSGKQFF
NA | TRBJ1-4 | TRBD1 | TRBV7-9 | TGTGCCAGCAGCTTAGGACAGGGGAGGGATGAAAAACTGTTTTTT | CASSLGQGRDEKLFF
NA | TRBJ1-1 | NA | TRBV7-6 | TGTGCCAGCAGCCTCCCGGCGGCAGGGCGTCTTAACACTGAAGCTTTCTTT | CASSLPAAGRLNTEAFF
NA | TRBJ2-2 | NA | TRBV28 | TGTGCCAGCAGGAAAAACAGGGTTCGCACCGGGGAGCTGTTTTTT | CASRKNRVRTGELFF
once | TRBJ1-1 | TRBD1 | TRBV5-1 | TGCGCCAGCAGCTTGGAGGGACAGGGACGGAACACTGAAGCTTTCTTT | CASSLEGQGRNTEAFF
NA | TRBJ2-2 | NA | TRBV19 | TGTGCCAGTAGTATAGCGGGGAACACCGGGGAGCTGTTTTTT | CASSIAGNTGELFF
once | TRBJ2-5 | NA | TRBV23-1 | TGCGCCAGCAGTCCGGGAGTAAAAGAGACCCAGTACTTC | CASSPGVKETQYF
NA | TRBJ2-5 | TRBD1 | TRBV18 | TGTGCCAGCTCACCCGGGACAGACACGCAGACCCAGTACTTC | CASSPGTDTQTQYF
NA | TRBJ1-1 | NA | TRBV5-1 | TGCGCCAGCAGCTATACAGGGAACACTGAAGCTTTCTTT | CASSYTGNTEAFF
NA | TRBJ1-2 | TRBD1 | TRBV10-3 | TGTGCCATCAGTAATAACAGGGGAAATGACTATGGCTACACCTTC | CAISNNRGNDYGYTF
few | TRBJ1-1 | NA | TRBV7-9 | TGTGCCAGCAGCCCCATCAGCCGGGACAAGAACACTGAAGCTTTCTTT | CASSPISRDKNTEAFF
NA | TRBJ2-1 | TRBD1 | TRBV6-6 | TGTGCCAGCAGGGTGGCAGGGGGCGTTTTCAATGAGCAGTTCTTC | CASRVAGGVFNEQFF
NA | TRBJ2-7 | TRBD1 | TRBV3-1/TRBV3-2 | TGTGCCAGCAGCCGACCCGGTAGGACAGGGGGCGGCGAGCAGTACTTC | CASSRPGRTGGGEQYF
NA | TRBJ2-5 | NA | TRBV7-9 | TGTGCCAGCAGGAGGAGTGCGGGTCTGGAGACCCAGTACTTC | CASRRSAGLETQYF
NA | TRBJ1-5 | NA | TRBV28 | TGTGCCAGCAGTTTAGTAAACAGCCACAATCAGCCCCAGCATTTT | CASSLVNSHNQPQHF
NA | TRBJ2-5 | NA | TRBV21-1 | TGTGCCAGCAGCAATTTCGGCCAGGGGGAGACCCAGTACTTC | CASSNFGQGETQYF
once | TRBJ1-6 | NA | TRBV27 | TGTGCCAGCAGTTCCAGACAGGCACCGTCACCCCTCCACTTT | CASSSRQAPSPLHF
NA | TRBJ2-7 | TRBD1 | TRBV18 | TGTGCCAGCTCACAGGCAGGGGGCCGGTACGAGCAGTACTTC | CASSQAGGRYEQYF
NA | TRBJ2-5 | TRBD1 | TRBV6-6 | TGTGCCAGCAGTTACTCCACAGGGGGAGAGACCCAGTACTTC | CASSYSTGGETQYF
NA | TRBJ1-6 | TRBD1 | TRBV9 | TGTGCCAGCAGCCCCGGACAGGGGGTCTTATCCTATAATTCACCCCTCCACTTT | CASSPGQGVLSYNSPLHF
NA | TRBJ2-7 | TRBD2 | TRBV27 | TGTGCCAGCAGTTTATATAGCGGGGACCTCTCCTACGAGCAGTACTTC | CASSLYSGDLSYEQYF
NA | TRBJ1-1 | TRBD1 | TRBV6-5 | TGTGCCAGCAGACCCACAGGGGGCGAAGCTTTCTTT | CASRPTGGEAFF
NA | TRBJ2-7 | TRBD1 | TRBV27 | TGTGCCAGCAGCCTCGGACAGGGAATCACCTACGAGCAGTACTTC | CASSLGQGITYEQYF
NA | TRBJ2-5 | TRBD2 | TRBV9 | TGTGCCAGCAGCGTTAGCGGGAGGGCCCAGGAGACCCAGTACTTC | CASSVSGRAQETQYF
NA | TRBJ2-6 | NA | TRBV6-6 | TGTGCCAGCAGTCTAAACTCTGGGGCCAACGTCCTGACTTTC | CASSLNSGANVLTF
NA | TRBJ2-2 | TRBD2 | TRBV5-4 | TGTGCCAGCAGCGATGGTAGCGGGAGGGATAACACCGGGGAGCTGTTTTTT | CASSDGSGRDNTGELFF
NA | TRBJ2-7 | NA | TRBV28 | TGTGCCAGCAGTTCCCCCCCGGCGGGGCGCGGGCAGTACTTC | CASSSPPAGRGQYF
NA | TRBJ2-1 | TRBD2 | TRBV15 | TGTGCCACCAGCAGAGATCTTCTAGCGGGCTATTACAATGAGCAGTTCTTC | CATSRDLLAGYYNEQFF